The 4 T cell receptor beta chains in this list originate from one sample, sequenced in a study of beta chain features in type 1 diabetes. The whole isolated RNA underwent reverse transcription, so sequencing captured expressed TCRB transcripts. Sequencing used immunoSEQ multiplex PCR; TCRdb keeps in-frame clones, though not all of them. The data contain nearly 250,000 clones, around 65% of them singletons. Sequenced: naive CD4+ T cells from blood. Receptors originate from a man aged 25-45 years in good health.

The gene calls are TRBV30 and TRBJ2-7; 9 nucleotides match TRBD2. CDR1 GTSNPN and CDR2 SVGIG come from the germline V gene (reference sequence). There are 14 residues in the CDR3. Trimming took 5 bases from V and 5 from J; bases not matched to a gene: 10. The DNA for the CDR3 is TGTGCCTGGGGAGAGGGCCTAGCGGGAAACGAGCAGTACTTC. This translates into CAWGEGLAGNEQYF.

The genes are TRBV4-3 and TRBJ2-1; TRBD2 aligns across 11 bases. The germline gives CDR1 LGHNA, CDR2 YSLEER. The CDR3 totals 20 residues. V shed 3 bases, J shed 6 bases, and the junction held 19 bases outside the gene matches. This chain's CDR3 is CASSQYQFAPSGRTSNEQFF. In nucleotides, the CDR3 is TGCGCCAGCAGCCAGTATCAATTCGCCCCTAGCGGGAGGACCTCCAATGAGCAGTTCTTC.

The V call is TRBV29-1, the J call TRBJ2-4; 8 bases line up with TRBD1. J was trimmed by 1 base and V by 2 bases; bases with no gene match: 7. The CDR3 contains 16 residues. From germline, CDR1 is SQVTM and CDR2 ANQGSEA. The CDR3: CSVEQRQGLAKNIQYF. CDR3 bases: TGCAGCGTTGAACAACGACAGGGGCTGGCCAAAAACATTCAGTACTTC.

This chain joins TRBV10-3 and TRBJ1-2, with 9 bases aligning to TRBD1. V gave up 4 bases and J gave up 4 bases; unmatched junction bases: 7. CDR3 size: 15 residues. The V gene's germline CDR1 is ENHRY and CDR2 SYGVKD. The DNA for the CDR3 is TGTGCCATCAGTGGAGGGACAGGGATCAGCTATGGCTACACCTTC. This translates into CAISGGTGISYGYTF.